The 21 T cell receptor beta chains given below trace back to one sample, sequenced in a study of blood T cell repertoires in COVID-19. Sequencing was performed with immunoSEQ multiplex PCR; in TCRdb, only in-frame clones are kept and a portion is missing. The sample yields 250,000 or so clones, around 88% seen once. Material: peripheral blood. All receptors come from a man of 80 years or more with acute or convalescent COVID-19.

The chain couples TRBV7-8 to TRBJ1-2; the D is unclear. Per germline, CDR1 SGHVS and CDR2 FQNEAQ. The CDR3 is 13 amino acids. With 4 bases removed from V and 5 bases from J, the gap between germline ends came to 11 bases. For the CDR3, the DNA is TGTGCCAGCAGCTCGTTCACTCGTTATGGCTACACCTTC. Translating it yields CASSSFTRYGYTF.

V is TRBV5-1 and J is TRBJ1-3, with 7 bases lining up with TRBD1. There are 16 residues in the CDR3. In germline, CDR1 is SGHRS, CDR2 YFSETQ. V shed 0 bases and J 0 bases; nucleotides not matched to a gene: 3. For the CDR3, the DNA is TGCGCCAGCAGCTTGGACGGGACAGCCTCTGGAAACACCATATATTTT. Its protein is CASSLDGTASGNTIYF.

V and J are TRBV5-5 and TRBJ1-5, with 10 bases identical to TRBD1. V gave up 2 bases and J gave up 0 bases; unmatched junction bases: 5. There are 17 residues in the CDR3. Germline CDR1 reads SGHKS; CDR2 reads YYEKEE (reference sequence). In DNA form, the CDR3 reads TGTGCCAGCAGCTTTCAGGGACAGGGGCTTAGCAATCAGCCCCAGCATTTT. Its translation: CASSFQGQGLSNQPQHF.

The V call is TRBV19, the J call TRBJ2-7, with D tentatively TRBD1 (6 bases). Looked up from germline, CDR1 is LNHDA and CDR2 is SQIVND (reference sequence). V lost 1 base and J 0 bases, leaving 13 bases between the germline ends. The CDR3 runs to 16 residues. The CDR3 sequence is CASSIATQGDSYEQYF. The CDR3 coding sequence is TGTGCCAGTAGTATAGCCACACAGGGAGACTCCTACGAGCAGTACTTC.

This clone is a singleton in its sample. Different DNA sequences within this sample yield the same CDR3. CDR3 sequence (DNA): TGCAGCGTTCTATCCGGAAACACCATATATTTT. Protein: CSVLSGNTIYF. The chain carries TRBV29-1 and TRBJ1-3; D uncertain. Germline CDR1 is SQVTM and CDR2 is ANQGSEA. This CDR3 is 11 amino acids long. Trimming removed 5 bases from V and 4 bases from J, with 6 bases in between.

The rearrangement joins TRBV4-2 to TRBJ2-1; perhaps TRBD1 as D (6 bases). CDR3 length: 13 residues. Deletions cut 2 bases from V and 6 bases from J, with 8 bases between. CDR1 is LGHNA and CDR2 is YNFKEQ in the germline V gene. CDR3 in amino acids: CASSQSGVNEQFF. As DNA, the CDR3 is TGTGCCAGCAGCCAATCAGGGGTCAATGAGCAGTTCTTC.

The CDR3 reads CASSSSGSHNEQFF. The CDR3 DNA reads TGTGCCAGCAGTTCAAGCGGGAGTCACAATGAGCAGTTCTTC. The rearrangement joins TRBV3-1 (or the pseudogene TRBV3-2) to TRBJ2-1, with 8 bases fitting TRBD2. CDR3 length equals 14 residues. The V gene end was trimmed by 6 bases and the J gene end by 5 bases; junction bases not matched to a gene: 6. Germline CDR1 and CDR2: LGHDT and YNNKEL (reference sequence).

The chain combines TRBV19 with TRBJ2-7, with D possibly being TRBD1 (6 bases). The CDR3 runs to 14 residues. Deletions cut 1 base from V and 4 bases from J, with 11 bases between. The germline gives CDR1 LNHDA, CDR2 SQIVND (reference sequence). The CDR3 spells CASSIGQGWYEQYF. The CDR3 DNA is TGTGCCAGTAGTATAGGGCAGGGGTGGTACGAGCAGTACTTC.

This chain links TRBV19 with TRBJ1-1; 7 positions agree with TRBD1. Germline V gene data show CDR1 as LNHDA and CDR2 as SQIVND (reference sequence). Losses at the gene ends were 4 bases for V and 3 bases for J; bases not matched to a gene: 14. This CDR3 is built from 17 residues. This CDR3 is CASSKEGQKTGYTEAFF. For the CDR3, the DNA is TGTGCCAGTAGTAAGGAGGGACAGAAAACCGGCTACACTGAAGCTTTCTTT.

This clone is a singleton in its sample. The chain joins TRBV7-2 to TRBJ2-1; maybe TRBD1 (5 bases). The V gene lost 5 bases and the J gene lost 6 bases, with 11 bases spanning the gap. From germline, CDR1 is SGHTA and CDR2 FQGNSA. This CDR3 region has 13 residues. Here the CDR3 reads CASSRQWGNEQFF. As DNA, the CDR3 is TGTGCCAGCAGCCGACAGTGGGGCAATGAGCAGTTCTTC.

The chain combines TRBV3-1 (or the pseudogene TRBV3-2) with TRBJ2-7, with TRBD2 identical over 10 bases. The junction had 5 bases not matched to a gene; V was cut back by 1 base and J by 5 bases. The CDR3 sequence is 15 residues long. Germline CDR1 is LGHDT and CDR2 is YNNKEL (reference sequence). The DNA of the CDR3 is TGTGCCAGCAGCCAAGTGTCTAGCGGGGGCCACGAGCAGTACTTC. Translation gives CASSQVSSGGHEQYF.

The chain combines TRBV5-1 with TRBJ2-7; a possible D gene is TRBD1 (5 bases). The CDR3 has 14 residues. Germline CDR1 reads SGHRS; CDR2 reads YFSETQ. Trimming removed 0 bases at V and 6 bases at J, with 13 bases between. The CDR3 DNA follows: TGCGCCAGCAGCTTGGGGGCAGGGTCCGGCGAGCAGTACTTC. Its translation is CASSLGAGSGEQYF.

V and J are TRBV4-1 and TRBJ2-5; no definite D call. Germline V gene data show CDR1 as MGHRA and CDR2 as YSYEKL. V was cut by 1 base and J by 1 base, with 7 bases left in between. This CDR3 is 14 amino acids long. The CDR3 nucleotides are TGCGCCAGCAGCCAAGTAGTATTCCAAGAGACCCAGTACTTC. This sequence encodes CASSQVVFQETQYF.

The chain combines TRBV4-1 with TRBJ2-5; no reliable D call. The CDR3 runs 13 residues. V dropped 8 bases and J dropped 1 base, with 11 bases sitting between them. The germline CDR1 and CDR2 sequences are MGHRA and YSYEKL. The DNA of the CDR3 is TGCGCCAGCGCCAAGGAGCGCCAAGAGACCCAGTACTTC. Protein: CASAKERQETQYF.

The chain carries TRBV4-1 and TRBJ1-5, with 9 positions matching TRBD1. Trimming cost V 1 base and J 6 bases; bases outside gene matches: 7. CDR1 is MGHRA and CDR2 is YSYEKL in the germline V gene. There are 16 residues in the CDR3. The CDR3 coding sequence is TGCGCCAGCAGCCAAGCCCCGGGGACAGGGACTCAGCCCCAGCATTTT. Residues: CASSQAPGTGTQPQHF.

This rearrangement joins TRBV29-1 to TRBJ2-1, with 7 bases lining up with TRBD2. This CDR3 spans 16 amino acids. Germline V gene data show CDR1 as SQVTM and CDR2 as ANQGSEA. With 6 bases clipped from V and 7 bases from J, the junction kept 18 bases outside the gene matches. CDR3 sequence: CSVRDYAAGMDNEQFF. The CDR3 DNA sequence: TGCAGCGTCCGCGACTACGCAGCGGGAATGGATAATGAGCAGTTCTTC.

The rearrangement joins TRBV7-9 to TRBJ1-4, with 10 bases lining up with TRBD1. This CDR3 has 16 residues. With 4 bases clipped from V and 0 bases from J, the junction kept 2 bases outside the gene matches. The V gene's germline CDR1 is SEHNR and CDR2 FQNEAQ (reference sequence). The CDR3 DNA reads TGTGCCAGCAGCTGGACAGGGGGGACAACTAATGAAAAACTGTTTTTT. Protein sequence: CASSWTGGTTNEKLFF. Supplemented by reference TRBV7-9 and TRBJ1-4, the full variable domain reads DTGVSQNPRHKITKRGQNVTFRCDPISEHNRLYWYRQTLGQGPEFLTYFQNEAQLEKSRLLSDRFSAERPKGSFSTLEIQRTEQGDSAMYLCASSWTGGTTNEKLFFGSGTQLSVL.

The V gene is TRBV7-2, the J gene TRBJ2-4; the D gene is possibly TRBD1 (6 bases). The V end was cut by 1 base, the J end by 3 bases, with 19 bases between. CDR1 SGHTA and CDR2 FQGNSA come from the germline V gene. This CDR3 region has 18 residues. The CDR3 reads CASSLEGGRGSVKNIQYF. CDR3 in DNA: TGTGCCAGCAGCTTAGAGGGCGGCAGGGGCTCGGTCAAAAACATTCAGTACTTC. The entire variable domain, with the rest obtained from reference TRBV7-2 and TRBJ2-4, is as follows: GAGVSQSPSNKVTEKGKDVELRCDPISGHTALYWYRQSLGQGLEFLIYFQGNSAPDKSGLPSDRFSAERTGGSVSTLTIQRTQQEDSAVYLCASSLEGGRGSVKNIQYFGAGTRLSVL.

The chain links TRBV3-1 (or the pseudogene TRBV3-2) to TRBJ2-1; D remains ambiguous. V lost 2 bases, J lost 8 bases, and 13 bases lay in between. The CDR3 is 14 amino acids. Germline V gene data show CDR1 as LGHDT and CDR2 as YNNKEL (reference sequence). CDR3 region: CASSQPGSIDEQFF. The CDR3 DNA reads TGTGCCAGCAGCCAACCAGGCTCGATTGATGAGCAGTTCTTC.

The table lists this clone with a count of one. CDR3 loop: CASSPQPPGSGNTIYF. In DNA, the CDR3 is TGTGCCAGCAGCCCCCAGCCCCCAGGCTCTGGAAACACCATATATTTT. The chain couples TRBV9 to TRBJ1-3; the D is unclear. The CDR3 has 16 residues. Germline CDR1 SGDLS, CDR2 YYNGEE. V lost 4 bases, J lost 0 bases, and 14 bases lay in between.

The rearrangement joins TRBV11-2 to TRBJ2-3, with D perhaps matching TRBD2 (6 bases). Between the trimmed V and J ends, which lost 6 bases and 5 bases, there was a span of 18 bases. The CDR3 extends over 15 amino acids. Germline V CDR1 and CDR2: SGHAT, FQNNGV. The CDR3 loop reads CASRFRETPGDTQYF. The CDR3 nucleotides read TGTGCCAGCAGGTTCCGGGAGACCCCAGGAGATACGCAGTATTTT.